A single sample gave rise to the 5 T cell receptor beta chains below, sequenced in a study of human T cells and chemical hapten exposure. One entry per CDR3 protein results from TCRdb running MiXCR on the RACE reads. Of about 120,000 distinct CDR3 sequences listed, approximately 13% are singletons. Time point defined: patch test 1, 2 weeks after DPC sensitization. Treatment reported: therapeutic diphenylcyclopropenone sensitization with weekly scalp DPC. The starting material was whole blood, obtained in connection with sensitization to the hapten diphenylcyclopropenone (DPC). The source of these receptors is a man aged 18 to 29 with alopecia areata. Some clones in this sample may be carry-over from other donors' samples.

This clonotype occurred many times. The gene calls are TRBV6-2 or TRBV6-3 and TRBJ2-7; 7 positions match TRBD2. Germline V CDR1 and CDR2: MNHEY, SVGEGT. This CDR3 has 14 amino acids. The junction had 4 bases not matched to a gene; V was cut back by 2 bases and J by 3 bases. In DNA form, the CDR3 reads TGTGCCAGCAGTTACGTGGGAGGGAGCTACGAGCAGTACTTC. Its translation: CASSYVGGSYEQYF.

The chain carries TRBV7-9 and TRBJ2-6; D unclear. With 2 bases removed from V and 0 bases from J, the gap between germline ends came to 14 bases. Germline V gene sequence: CDR1 SEHNR, CDR2 FQNEAQ (reference sequence). This CDR3 region has 18 residues. The CDR3 DNA follows: TGTGCCAGCAGCTTACTCGCCGGTGGGTACTCTGGGGCCAACGTCCTGACTTTC. Protein: CASSLLAGGYSGANVLTF.

The chain couples TRBV2 to TRBJ1-1; 7 bases align to TRBD1. The CDR3 loop spans 14 amino acids. Germline CDR1 is SNHLY and CDR2 is FYNNEI. V lost 8 bases, J lost 4 bases, and 10 bases stayed unmatched. The CDR3 nucleotides read TGTGCCAGCTGTTCGACAGGGATGAGCACTGAAGCTTTCTTT. It yields the protein CASCSTGMSTEAFF.

This clonotype was seen more than once but under ten times. The chain combines TRBV7-9 with TRBJ1-1; a possible D gene is TRBD1 (5 bases). V lost 2 bases and J 2 bases, leaving 12 bases between the germline ends. CDR3 length: 15 amino acids. Germline V gene data show CDR1 as SEHNR and CDR2 as FQNEAQ (reference sequence). This chain's CDR3 is CASSLWGRLNTEAFF. As DNA, the CDR3 is TGTGCCAGCAGCTTATGGGGCCGATTAAACACTGAAGCTTTCTTT.

This clonotype was counted a few times. This rearrangement joins TRBV19 to TRBJ2-2; D not resolved. Germline-derived CDR1 and CDR2 are LNHDA and SQIVND (reference sequence). Trimming removed 3 bases at V and 1 base at J, with 6 bases between. The CDR3 covers 14 residues. The CDR3 region is CASSIVRNTGELFF. The CDR3 coding sequence is TGTGCCAGTAGTATCGTGAGGAACACCGGGGAGCTGTTTTTT.